Below are 22 T cell receptor beta chains sequenced from a single sample in a study of CD8 T cells in ankylosing spondylitis. TCRdb recomputed calls from the 5' RACE reads with MiXCR, one row per CDR3 protein. Among approximately 350,000 distinct CDR3 sequences listed, approximately 22% were seen once. The sample taken for sequencing was blood, either unsorted or a sorted T cell fraction (not recorded which). The receptors stem from a male donor with ankylosing spondylitis or in good health (not recorded which).

This clonotype came up a few times. The chain couples TRBV2 to TRBJ2-2; TRBD1 is a possible D gene (5 bases). The CDR3 is 14 amino acids. V was shortened by 8 bases and J by 1 base, with 11 bases between the two germline ends. Germline loops: CDR1 SNHLY, CDR2 FYNNEI. As DNA, the CDR3 is TGTGCCAGCGAATATCAGGGGAACACCGGGGAGCTGTTTTTT. This gives the protein CASEYQGNTGELFF.

This clonotype appeared a few times. The V gene is TRBV20-1, the J gene TRBJ1-1; D is unclear. Between the trimmed V and J ends, which lost 3 bases and 5 bases, there was a span of 16 bases. The CDR3 is 14 amino acids. Looked up from germline, CDR1 is DFQATT and CDR2 is SNEGSKA (reference sequence). Here the CDR3 reads CSASLPTLRTEAFF. Written as DNA, the CDR3 is TGCAGTGCTAGCCTCCCGACCCTAAGGACTGAAGCTTTCTTT.

This clonotype was observed a handful of times. This chain connects TRBV7-9 to TRBJ2-1; TRBD2 matches 12 bases. Germline assignment: CDR1 SEHNR and CDR2 FQNEAQ (reference sequence). CDR3 length equals 16 residues. J was trimmed by 7 bases and V by 3 bases; bases with no gene match: 7. The CDR3 protein is CASSLASGGVRNEQFF. The DNA of the CDR3 is TGTGCCAGCAGCTTGGCTAGCGGGGGGGTCCGGAATGAGCAGTTCTTC.

This clonotype was counted between two and nine times. The chain combines TRBV5-1 with TRBJ2-7; 10 bases align to TRBD1. The ends lost 4 bases at V and 3 bases at J; junction bases unmatched: 10. The CDR3 has 16 residues. Germline V gene lookup returns CDR1 SGHRS and CDR2 YFSETQ. The CDR3 sequence: CASSQEGQGIGYEQYF. The CDR3 DNA reads as TGCGCCAGCAGCCAAGAGGGACAGGGGATTGGCTACGAGCAGTACTTC.

J is TRBJ2-7 and V is TRBV27; 7 nucleotides match TRBD1. Germline loops: CDR1 MNHEY, CDR2 SMNVEV (reference sequence). Losses at the gene ends were 6 bases for V and 0 bases for J; bases not matched to a gene: 5. The CDR3 is made up of 14 amino acids. The CDR3 bases are TGTGCCAGCAGAACAGGGGAGAGCTCCTACGAGCAGTACTTC. It is translated as CASRTGESSYEQYF.

This clonotype was counted a few times. This sequence joins TRBV10-1 and TRBJ2-1; TRBD2 might be the D (5 bases). V lost 2 bases and J 4 bases, leaving 9 bases between the germline ends. CDR1 is WNHNN, CDR2 SYGVQD, per germline (reference sequence). The CDR3 sequence is 14 residues long. CDR3 region: CASSEGSEYNEQFF. The CDR3 DNA reads TGCGCCAGCAGTGAGGGGAGCGAATACAATGAGCAGTTCTTC.

The rearrangement joins TRBV12-3 or TRBV12-4 to TRBJ2-3, with 8 nucleotides matching TRBD1. Germline trimming cut 6 bases from V and 2 bases from J; bases unmatched to any gene: 10. The CDR3 length is 16 residues. The CDR3 DNA reads as TGTGCCAGCAGACCTCCTCCGGGACAGGTCACAGATACGCAGTATTTT. Translated: CASRPPPGQVTDTQYF.

In its sample, this clonotype was seen a few times. This chain links TRBV6-1 with TRBJ1-2; TRBD1 matches at 7 bases. The V gene end was trimmed by 6 bases and the J gene end by 6 bases; junction bases not matched to a gene: 7. Germline-derived CDR1 and CDR2 are MNHNS and SASEGT. The CDR3 sequence is 13 residues long. CDR3 DNA: TGTGCCAGCAGGGGGGGACAGCGGAATGGCTACACCTTC. Translation: CASRGGQRNGYTF.

The chain links TRBV7-2 to TRBJ2-7, with D possibly TRBD2 on 5 matching bases. V shed 1 base and J shed 3 bases, with 13 bases lying between them. Germline CDR1 SGHTA, CDR2 FQGNSA. CDR3 length equals 15 residues. The CDR3 reads CASSLDALVGYEQYF. The CDR3 DNA sequence: TGTGCCAGCAGCTTAGATGCACTAGTAGGCTACGAGCAGTACTTC.

The chain links TRBV11-2 to TRBJ2-1, with D possibly being TRBD2 (5 bases). The germline V gene encodes CDR1 SGHAT and CDR2 FQNNGV. This CDR3 is 15 amino acids long. This CDR3 reads CGQEDSSSRANEQFF. CDR3 nucleotide sequence: TGTGGCCAGGAAGATTCTAGCTCAAGAGCCAATGAGCAGTTCTTC.

This clonotype was observed many times. The chain is built from TRBV11-2 and TRBJ2-3, with D uncertain. V lost 0 bases to trimming and J lost 6 bases, with 4 bases between them. This CDR3 comprises 12 residues. From germline, CDR1 is SGHAT and CDR2 FQNNGV. CDR3 amino acids: CASSLDGDTQYF. The CDR3 DNA sequence: TGTGCCAGCAGCTTAGATGGGGATACGCAGTATTTT. Supplemented by reference TRBV11-2 and TRBJ2-3, the full variable domain reads EAGVAQSPRYKIIEKRQSVAFWCNPISGHATLYWYQQILGQGPKLLIQFQNNGVVDDSQLPKDRFSAERLKGVDSTLKIQPAKLEDSAVYLCASSLDGDTQYFGPGTRLTVL.

This clonotype occurred a few times. This chain links TRBV6-5 with TRBJ2-2; no reliable D call. V shed 0 bases and J shed 6 bases, with 2 bases lying between them. CDR1 is MNHEY, CDR2 SVGAGI, per germline. The CDR3 length is 12 residues. CDR3 residues: CASSYSAGELFF. The CDR3 DNA follows: TGTGCCAGCAGTTACTCTGCCGGGGAGCTGTTTTTT.

This clonotype has only a few counts. The rearrangement links TRBV4-1 to TRBJ2-5; no clear D gene. Germline-derived CDR1 and CDR2 are MGHRA and YSYEKL. Between the trimmed V and J ends, which lost 6 bases and 2 bases, there was a span of 10 bases. The CDR3 is made up of 13 amino acids. The CDR3 is CASRPPSQETQYF. CDR3 bases: TGCGCCAGCAGGCCGCCCTCTCAAGAGACCCAGTACTTC.

The chain recombines TRBV6-2 or TRBV6-3 with TRBJ2-7, with a possible D match to TRBD1 (6 bases). The germline V gene encodes CDR1 MNHEY and CDR2 SVGEGT. The CDR3 extends over 15 amino acids. Deletions cut 6 bases from V and 2 bases from J, with 17 bases between. The DNA for the CDR3 is TGTGCCAGCAGCTCCTACTCGGACAGCACCTACGAGCAGTACTTC. It yields the protein CASSSYSDSTYEQYF.

This clonotype was seen more than once but under ten times. This chain joins TRBV20-1 and TRBJ1-6; 7 nucleotides agree with TRBD1. Germline V gene data show CDR1 as DFQATT and CDR2 as SNEGSKA (reference sequence). V lost 6 bases to trimming and J lost 4 bases; unmatched junction nucleotides: 9. The CDR3 extends over 15 amino acids. As DNA, the CDR3 is TGCAGTGCCGCCGAACAGGGGAAGTATAATTCACCCCTCCACTTT. Encoded protein: CSAAEQGKYNSPLHF.

Many counts were recorded for this clonotype. The V and J genes are TRBV6-1 and TRBJ2-1; 12 nucleotides match TRBD2. V trimming: 3 bases; J trimming: 6 bases; junction bases outside the gene matches: 3. CDR3 length: 15 residues. In germline, CDR1 is MNHNS, CDR2 SASEGT. The CDR3 is CASSERTSGINEQFF. CDR3 coding DNA: TGTGCCAGCAGTGAGCGGACTAGCGGGATCAATGAGCAGTTCTTC.

The chain uses TRBV11-2 and TRBJ2-1; D call uncertain. Germline V gene lookup returns CDR1 SGHAT and CDR2 FQNNGV. This CDR3 comprises 12 residues. The germline V and J ends were trimmed by 4 bases and 8 bases, with 9 bases remaining between them. CDR3 residues: CASSSGRYEQFF. CDR3 DNA sequence: TGTGCCAGCAGCTCTGGACGATATGAGCAGTTCTTC.

V gene TRBV28 combines with J gene TRBJ2-5; TRBD2 agrees at 10 bases. This CDR3 spans 16 amino acids. V trimming: 5 bases; J trimming: 0 bases; junction bases outside the gene matches: 6. Germline assignment: CDR1 MDHEN and CDR2 SYDVKM. CDR3 loop: CASSPLSGGHQETQYF. The CDR3 DNA is TGTGCCAGCAGTCCCCTTAGCGGGGGGCACCAAGAGACCCAGTACTTC.

The genes are TRBV7-6 and TRBJ2-2; tentatively, D is TRBD2 (7 bases). Trimming removed 1 base at V and 5 bases at J, with 23 bases between. The germline CDR1 and CDR2 sequences are SGHVS and FNYEAQ. The CDR3 consists of 19 residues. The CDR3 reads CASSLGRTGRGSGTGELFF. The CDR3 DNA reads as TGTGCCAGCAGCTTAGGGCGAACAGGGAGGGGATCTGGAACCGGGGAGCTGTTTTTT.

Only a few counts were recorded for this clonotype. The chain carries TRBV5-1 and TRBJ2-3, with 9 bases that match TRBD1. Germline-derived CDR1 and CDR2 are SGHRS and YFSETQ. This CDR3 has 15 amino acids. Germline trimming cut 0 bases from V and 4 bases from J; bases unmatched to any gene: 3. CDR3 protein: CASSLDRGRSDTQYF. CDR3 bases: TGCGCCAGCAGCTTGGACAGGGGGCGGTCAGATACGCAGTATTTT.

There are many counts of this clonotype. The chain has TRBV12-3 or TRBV12-4 and TRBJ1-5, with D unresolved. The CDR3 runs 15 residues. V shed 4 bases and J shed 3 bases, with 13 bases lying between them. The DNA for the CDR3 is TGTGCCAGCAGTTCGGCGGCGTCCTTCAATCAGCCCCAGCATTTT. Its protein product is CASSSAASFNQPQHF.

The J gene is TRBJ1-5, the V gene TRBV5-1, with D uncertain. The CDR3 is made up of 13 amino acids. In germline, CDR1 is SGHRS, CDR2 YFSETQ. V was pared by 5 bases and J by 2 bases, with 8 bases between. CDR3 DNA: TGCGCCAGCAGTCCCGCCGGCAATCAGCCCCAGCATTTT. Residues: CASSPAGNQPQHF.